Listed below are T cell receptor beta chains from one sample, sequenced in a study of PD-1 blockade in classical Hodgkin lymphoma. Assay used: immunoSEQ multiplex PCR; TCRdb lists only in-frame clones, some missing. The data show 20,000 to 30,000 clones, with about four fifths seen just once and roughly a fifth held by the top ten. Sequencing used peripheral blood mononuclear cells (PBMCs), obtained before the second cycle of nivolumab. These receptors originate from a human donor with classical Hodgkin lymphoma. Each CDR3 is given with its conserved first and last residue. The D gene is left open where the match is weak. Size is omitted from some rows. Given values are once, few, many or a class for expanded clones.

j_call v_call d_call clone_size cdr3_nt cdr3_aa
TRBJ2-6 TRBV19 NA NA TGTGCCAGTAGTATCCACCTCTGGGGAGAAGGGGCCAACGTCCTGACTTTC CASSIHLWGEGANVLTF
TRBJ1-1 TRBV5-1 TRBD1 few TGCGCCAGCAGCTTGAGACAGGGTGGCTTGAACACTGAAGCTTTCTTT CASSLRQGGLNTEAFF
TRBJ1-2 TRBV5-4 NA NA TGTGCCAGCAGGCGCCTGGGGGGACGGGGGAACTATGGCTACACCTTC CASRRLGGRGNYGYTF
TRBJ2-5 TRBV28 TRBD2 NA TGTGCCAGCAGTCCCCATCTAGCGGGCAGAAAAGAGACCCAGTACTTC CASSPHLAGRKETQYF
TRBJ2-4 TRBV30 NA NA TGTGCCTGGAGACTGATAGCCAAAAACATTCAGTACTTC CAWRLIAKNIQYF
TRBJ2-2 TRBV7-6 NA NA TGTGCCAGCAGCTTTGATCGATCGTACGGGGAGCTGTTTTTT CASSFDRSYGELFF
TRBJ1-1 TRBV5-1 NA NA TGCGCCAGCAGCTTGGTCCAGGCGAACACTGAAGCTTTCTTT CASSLVQANTEAFF
TRBJ2-3 TRBV7-9 TRBD1 NA TGTGCCAGCAGCTTGGACAGGGGTAGCACAGATACGCAGTATTTT CASSLDRGSTDTQYF
TRBJ2-3 TRBV5-6 TRBD1 NA TGTGCCAGCAGCTCAGACAGGGGATATACGGGCACAGATACGCAGTATTTT CASSSDRGYTGTDTQYF
TRBJ2-3 TRBV27 NA NA TGTGCCAGCAGTTACCGGGACGACAGGAACACAGATACGCAGTATTTT CASSYRDDRNTDTQYF
TRBJ2-4 TRBV19 NA NA TGTGCCAGTAGTTCCCGCACGGATCGGGACATTCAGTACTTC CASSSRTDRDIQYF
TRBJ1-1 TRBV19 TRBD1 few TGTGCCAGTAGTTGGGGCAGGGGGCACACTGAAGCTTTCTTT CASSWGRGHTEAFF
TRBJ1-2 TRBV7-8 NA NA TGTGCCAGCAGCTTAGTCGTTGGACGGTCGGGGATTGGTGGCTACACCTTC CASSLVVGRSGIGGYTF
TRBJ1-6 TRBV7-9 NA NA TGTGCCAGCAGCTTAGATTCTCGTTTTGATTCACCCCTCCACTTT CASSLDSRFDSPLHF
TRBJ1-3 TRBV5-6 NA NA TGTGCCAGCAGCTTGGCCCCAGGGCCTGGAAACACCATATATTTT CASSLAPGPGNTIYF
TRBJ2-1 TRBV7-2 TRBD2 NA TGTGCCAGCAGCTTAAGTGGCGGGAGATCTTTCAATGAGCAGTTCTTC CASSLSGGRSFNEQFF
TRBJ2-7 TRBV18 TRBD1 NA TGTGCCAGCTCAGGTCCCGGGACAGGCTACGAGCAGTACTTC CASSGPGTGYEQYF
TRBJ1-1 TRBV9 NA NA TGTGCCAGCAGCGTAGGAATGTTCCAGGGCAAGATTGAAGCTTTCTTT CASSVGMFQGKIEAFF
TRBJ2-3 TRBV18 NA NA TGTGCCAGCTCACCAGTAGATACGCAGTATTTT CASSPVDTQYF
TRBJ1-4 TRBV28 TRBD1 NA TGTGCCAGCAGCCGCAGGGGGATTAATGAAAAACTGTTTTTT CASSRRGINEKLFF
TRBJ1-6 TRBV2 NA NA TGTGCCAGCAGTGGCCCCCCGGTAGCGAATTCACCCCTCCACTTT CASSGPPVANSPLHF
TRBJ2-7 TRBV28 NA NA TGTGCCAGCGGGCTGGGGGAGCAGTACTTC CASGLGEQYF
TRBJ2-7 TRBV21-1 NA NA TGTGCCAGATTACTATACAGGGACGGCGAAGAGCAGTACTTC CARLLYRDGEEQYF
TRBJ2-1 TRBV28 NA NA TGTGCCAGCAGTGAAGGGAATGAGCAGTTCTTC CASSEGNEQFF
TRBJ1-2 TRBV9 TRBD1 NA TGTGCCAGCAGCGCAAGCACCGGGACAGGGGATATTGACTATGGCTACACCTTC CASSASTGTGDIDYGYTF
TRBJ2-1 TRBV29-1 NA NA TGCAGCGTTGAAGGCCGGCTAGCGAGTAGTGAGCAGTTCTTC CSVEGRLASSEQFF
TRBJ1-5 TRBV28 TRBD1 NA TGTGCCAGCAGTACCACGACAGGGGTTCAGCCCCAGCATTTT CASSTTTGVQPQHF
TRBJ1-4 TRBV4-1 NA NA TGCGCCAGCAGCCAAGGGGGTCAGAACCATGAAAAACTGTTTTTT CASSQGGQNHEKLFF
TRBJ2-5 TRBV7-2 NA NA TGTGCCAGCAGCTTAGGCTGGGAGACCCAGTACTTC CASSLGWETQYF
TRBJ2-7 TRBV4-1 TRBD2 NA TGCGCCAGCAGCCAAGACCCCGGGACTAGCGGGGACGAGCAGTACTTC CASSQDPGTSGDEQYF
TRBJ1-1 TRBV30 NA NA TGTGCCTGGAGTGCCCTCTTACTCTGGTCGAACACTGAAGCTTTCTTT CAWSALLLWSNTEAFF
TRBJ2-7 TRBV28 NA NA TGTGCCAGCAGTTTAATACTAGCCGCCCACTACGAGCAGTACTTC CASSLILAAHYEQYF
TRBJ2-7 TRBV30 TRBD2 NA TGTGCCTGGGGAAAACCGGGACTAGCGGGGGGTAGCTCCTACGAGCAGTACTTC CAWGKPGLAGGSSYEQYF
TRBJ2-1 TRBV11-3 TRBD1 NA TGTGCCAGCAAAAAAGGACAGGGGCCTTATTACAATGAGCAGTTCTTC CASKKGQGPYYNEQFF
TRBJ2-2 TRBV30 NA NA TGTGCCTGCAAACGGGCAGGGAACACCGGGGAGCTGTTTTTT CACKRAGNTGELFF
TRBJ1-1 TRBV6-5 NA NA TGTGCCAGCAGTTATTCCAGGAACACTGAAGCTTTCTTT CASSYSRNTEAFF
TRBJ2-2 TRBV19 NA NA TGTGCCAGTAGTAACAGGGCGGGGACCGGGGAGCTGTTTTTT CASSNRAGTGELFF
TRBJ2-5 TRBV2 NA once TGTGCCAGCAGCGGGTCGGGGCAAGAGACCCAGTACTTC CASSGSGQETQYF
TRBJ1-2 TRBV5-1 NA NA TGCGCCAGCAGCTTGGGAGACAGCTATGGCTACACCTTC CASSLGDSYGYTF
TRBJ2-1 TRBV27 TRBD1 NA TGTGCCAGCAGTATTCTGGGACAGAACTACAATGAGCAGTTCTTC CASSILGQNYNEQFF
TRBJ2-5 TRBV30 TRBD2 few TGTGCCTGGAGTGCAGGGACTAGCGGGAGACAAGAGACCCAGTACTTC CAWSAGTSGRQETQYF
TRBJ2-7 TRBV5-6 NA NA TGTGCCAGCAGCGTGATACAGGGCTACGAGCAGTACTTC CASSVIQGYEQYF
TRBJ2-7 TRBV5-1 NA NA TGCGCCAGCAGCCTGGAAAACAAAGCCCCCTACGAGCAGTACTTC CASSLENKAPYEQYF
TRBJ2-7 TRBV9 NA NA TGTGCCAGCAGCGTAGTAACCGGACCGACGAACGAGCAGTACTTC CASSVVTGPTNEQYF
TRBJ1-2 TRBV11-2 NA NA TGTGCCAGCAGCTTAGTCAAGGTTCATGGCTACACCTTC CASSLVKVHGYTF
TRBJ2-2 TRBV4-2 TRBD2 NA TGTGCCAGCAGCCCAACTAGCGGGAGGGCCAAAAGGGAGCTGTTTTTT CASSPTSGRAKRELFF
TRBJ2-2 TRBV19 TRBD1 once TGTGCCAGTAGTCGACGGGGGACAGGGGCGACCGGGGAGCTGTTTTTT CASSRRGTGATGELFF
TRBJ2-7 TRBV10-3 TRBD1 NA TGTGCCACGGGACAGTCAAGTAACTCCTACGAGCAGTACTTC CATGQSSNSYEQYF
TRBJ2-1 TRBV19 TRBD1 NA TGTGCCAGTAGTAAACGGACAGGGGGGAACAATGAGCAGTTCTTC CASSKRTGGNNEQFF
TRBJ1-2 TRBV9 NA NA TGTGCCAGCAGCGTAAATATTGCCAGCGCCGGTTATGGCTACACCTTC CASSVNIASAGYGYTF
TRBJ2-3 TRBV6-1 TRBD2 few TGTGCCAGCAGTGTTTCTAGCGGGGCCCCTGAAGATACGCAGTATTTT CASSVSSGAPEDTQYF
TRBJ1-2 TRBV7-9 TRBD1 NA TGTGCCAGCAGCGCTACAGGGGGTCGCTATGGCTACACCTTC CASSATGGRYGYTF
TRBJ2-1 TRBV7-2 TRBD2 NA TGTGCCAGCAGGGGAGCGGGAGGGCCGGAGAGGAATGAGCAGTTCTTC CASRGAGGPERNEQFF
TRBJ2-7 TRBV5-1 NA once TGCGCCAGGACGGAGTACAGGGTCCCACTCGCCTCCTCTTTCTTTGAGCAGTACTTC CARTEYRVPLASSFFEQYF
TRBJ1-4 TRBV15 NA NA TGTGCCACCAGCCGCTCGCCGGCAGGGAATGAAAAACTGTTTTTT CATSRSPAGNEKLFF
TRBJ1-1 TRBV10-2 NA NA TGCGCCAGCAGTGCCTATATCCCTGAAGCTTTCTTT CASSAYIPEAFF
TRBJ2-7 TRBV20-1 NA NA TGCAGTGCTAGTGACCACGAGCAGTACTTC CSASDHEQYF